This T cell receptor (beta chain) was sequenced during a study of cytomegalovirus exposure and HLA in healthy donors. The CDR3 consists of 12 residues. Deletions cut 3 bases from V and 5 bases from J, with 5 bases between. The germline V gene encodes CDR1 SGHVS and CDR2 FQNEAQ. Points from the study as a whole: TCR beta sequences reportedly predicted most subjects' HLA-A and HLA-B alleles accurately.

Amplification used 60 Vbeta primers and 13 Jbeta primers. Source study methods: As a later analysis found, there were 70 million to 80 million unique TCR beta chains, of which some 10 million were shared. Clones were read by immunoSEQ multiplex PCR, and TCRdb kept only the in-frame ones, dropping some. V and J calls and clone size come straight from that table; D and trimming were deduced from the DNA. The sample lists 150,000 to 200,000 clones, about three quarters occurring once. Of note for this clone: No antigen is known for it.

The source is a man younger than 30 in good health and CMV-seropositive. This chain uses TRBV7-8 with TRBJ1-5; D uncertain. Sequencing was carried out using PBMCs. The CDR3 sequence: CASSFPDQPQHF. CDR3 nucleotide sequence: TGTGCCAGCAGCTTCCCCGATCAGCCCCAGCATTTT.